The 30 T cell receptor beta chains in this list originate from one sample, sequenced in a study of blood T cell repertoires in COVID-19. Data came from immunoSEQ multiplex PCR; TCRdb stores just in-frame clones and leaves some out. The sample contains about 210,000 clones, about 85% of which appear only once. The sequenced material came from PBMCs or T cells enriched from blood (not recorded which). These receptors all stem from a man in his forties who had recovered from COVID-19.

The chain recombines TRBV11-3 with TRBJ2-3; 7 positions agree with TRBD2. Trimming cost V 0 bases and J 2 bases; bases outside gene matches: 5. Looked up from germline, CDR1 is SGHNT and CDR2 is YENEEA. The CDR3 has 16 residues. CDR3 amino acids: CASSLESSGYTDTQYF. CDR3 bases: TGTGCCAGCAGCTTAGAGAGTAGCGGGTACACAGATACGCAGTATTTT.

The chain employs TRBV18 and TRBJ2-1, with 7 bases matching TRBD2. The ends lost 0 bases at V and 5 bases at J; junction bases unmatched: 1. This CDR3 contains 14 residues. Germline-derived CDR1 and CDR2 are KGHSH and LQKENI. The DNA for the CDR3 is TGTGCCAGCTCACCACCGAGCGGGGACAATGAGCAGTTCTTC. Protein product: CASSPPSGDNEQFF.

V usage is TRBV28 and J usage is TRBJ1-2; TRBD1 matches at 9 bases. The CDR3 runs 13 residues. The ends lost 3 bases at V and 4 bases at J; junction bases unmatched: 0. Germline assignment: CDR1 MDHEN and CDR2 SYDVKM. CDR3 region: CASSLGQGYGYTF. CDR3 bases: TGTGCCAGCAGTTTGGGACAGGGCTATGGCTACACCTTC.

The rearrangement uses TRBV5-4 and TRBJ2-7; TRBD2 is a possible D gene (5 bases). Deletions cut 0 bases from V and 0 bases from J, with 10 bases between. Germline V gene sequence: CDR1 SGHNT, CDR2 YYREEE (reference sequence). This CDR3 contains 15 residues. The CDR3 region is CASSLGGTSSYEQYF. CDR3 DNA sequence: TGTGCCAGCAGCTTGGGGGGAACTAGCTCCTACGAGCAGTACTTC. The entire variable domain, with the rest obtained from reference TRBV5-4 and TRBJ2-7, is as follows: ETGVTQSPTHLIKTRGQQVTLRCSSQSGHNTVSWYQQALGQGPQFIFQYYREEENGRGNFPPRFSGLQFPNYSSELNVNALELDDSALYLCASSLGGTSSYEQYFGPGTRLTVT.

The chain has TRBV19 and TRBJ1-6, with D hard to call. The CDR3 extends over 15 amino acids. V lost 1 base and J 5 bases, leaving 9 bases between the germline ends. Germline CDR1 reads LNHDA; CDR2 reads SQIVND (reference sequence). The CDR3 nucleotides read TGTGCCAGTAGTATAGCCCGGGGAAATAATTCACCCCTCCACTTT. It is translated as CASSIARGNNSPLHF.

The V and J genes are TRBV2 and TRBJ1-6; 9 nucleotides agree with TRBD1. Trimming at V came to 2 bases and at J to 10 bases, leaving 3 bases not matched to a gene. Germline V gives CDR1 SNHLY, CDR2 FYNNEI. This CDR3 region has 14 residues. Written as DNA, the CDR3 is TGTGCCAGCAGTGAATACAGGGGGCGCTCACCCCTCCACTTT. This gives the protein CASSEYRGRSPLHF.

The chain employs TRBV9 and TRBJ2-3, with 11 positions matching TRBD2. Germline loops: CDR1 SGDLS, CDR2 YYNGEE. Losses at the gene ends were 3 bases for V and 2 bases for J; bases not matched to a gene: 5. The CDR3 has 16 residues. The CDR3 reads CASSGGLAEITDTQYF. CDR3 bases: TGTGCCAGCAGCGGGGGACTAGCGGAGATCACAGATACGCAGTATTTT.

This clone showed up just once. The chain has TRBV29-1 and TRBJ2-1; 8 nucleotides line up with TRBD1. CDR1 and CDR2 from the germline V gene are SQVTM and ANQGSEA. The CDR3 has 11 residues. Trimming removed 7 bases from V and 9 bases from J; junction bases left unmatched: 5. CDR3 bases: TGCAGCGCCTCAGGGGGCAGTGAGCAGTTCTTC. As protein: CSASGGSEQFF.

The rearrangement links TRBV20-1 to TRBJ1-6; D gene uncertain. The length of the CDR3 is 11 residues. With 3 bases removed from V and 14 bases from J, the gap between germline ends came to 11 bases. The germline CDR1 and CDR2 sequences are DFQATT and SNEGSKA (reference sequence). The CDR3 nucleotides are TGCAGTGCTAGTTTGGTCGGGGCCCTCCACTTT. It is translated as CSASLVGALHF.

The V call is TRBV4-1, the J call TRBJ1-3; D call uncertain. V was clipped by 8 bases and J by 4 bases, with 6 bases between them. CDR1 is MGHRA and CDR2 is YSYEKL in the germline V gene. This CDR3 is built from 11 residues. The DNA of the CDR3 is TGCGCCAGCGGGCGAGGAAACACCATATATTTT. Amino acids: CASGRGNTIYF.

The CDR3 sequence is CASSVEPRRVPNTEAFF. CDR3 coding DNA: TGTGCCAGCAGCGTCGAACCGAGGCGGGTCCCGAACACTGAAGCTTTCTTT. The chain links TRBV9 to TRBJ1-1; no clear D. The V gene's germline CDR1 is SGDLS and CDR2 YYNGEE. This CDR3 is 17 amino acids long. The V end lost 2 bases, the J end lost 1 base, and 18 bases lay between the germline ends.

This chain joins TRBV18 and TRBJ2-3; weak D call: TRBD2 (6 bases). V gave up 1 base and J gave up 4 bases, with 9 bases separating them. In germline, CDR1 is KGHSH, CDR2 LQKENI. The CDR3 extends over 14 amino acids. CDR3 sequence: CASSPRTSSDTQYF. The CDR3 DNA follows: TGTGCCAGCTCACCACGCACTAGCTCAGATACGCAGTATTTT.

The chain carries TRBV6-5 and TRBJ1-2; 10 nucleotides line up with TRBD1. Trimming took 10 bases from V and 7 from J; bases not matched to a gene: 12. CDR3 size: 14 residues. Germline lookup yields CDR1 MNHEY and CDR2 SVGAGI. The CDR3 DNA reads TGTGCCACCATAGGCCGACAGGGGGCGGCTGGCTACACCTTC. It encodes CATIGRQGAAGYTF.

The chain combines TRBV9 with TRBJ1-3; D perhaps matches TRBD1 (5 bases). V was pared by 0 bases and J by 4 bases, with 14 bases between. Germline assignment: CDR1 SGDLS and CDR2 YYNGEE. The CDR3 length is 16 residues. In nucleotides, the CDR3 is TGTGCCAGCAGCGTAGGAGCAGGGATGGGAGGAAACACCATATATTTT. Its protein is CASSVGAGMGGNTIYF.

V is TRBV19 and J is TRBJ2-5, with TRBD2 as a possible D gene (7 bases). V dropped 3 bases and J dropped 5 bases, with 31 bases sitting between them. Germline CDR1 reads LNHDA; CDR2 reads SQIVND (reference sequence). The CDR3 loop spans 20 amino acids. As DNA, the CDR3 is TGTGCCAGTAGTATCCTGGCAGGCAGCACGGGGGGCGGGAGACGCGAGACCCAGTACTTC. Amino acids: CASSILAGSTGGGRRETQYF.

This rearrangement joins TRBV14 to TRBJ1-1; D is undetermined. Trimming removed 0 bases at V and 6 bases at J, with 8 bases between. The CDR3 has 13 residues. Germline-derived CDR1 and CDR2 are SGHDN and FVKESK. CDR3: CASSQEGRPEAFF. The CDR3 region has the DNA TGTGCCAGCAGCCAAGAGGGCCGACCTGAAGCTTTCTTT.

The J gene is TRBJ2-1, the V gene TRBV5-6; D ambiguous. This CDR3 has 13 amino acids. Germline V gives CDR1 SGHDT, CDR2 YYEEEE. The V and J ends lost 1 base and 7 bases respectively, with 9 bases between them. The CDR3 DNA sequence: TGTGCCAGCAGCTTGAATTCTTTGAATGAGCAGTTCTTC. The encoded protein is CASSLNSLNEQFF.

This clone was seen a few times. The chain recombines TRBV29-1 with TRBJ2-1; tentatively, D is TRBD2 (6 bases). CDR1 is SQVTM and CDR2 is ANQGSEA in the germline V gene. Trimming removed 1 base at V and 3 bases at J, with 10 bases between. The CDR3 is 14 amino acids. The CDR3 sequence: CSVEGGEYYNEQFF. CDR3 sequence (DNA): TGCAGCGTTGAAGGGGGGGAGTACTACAATGAGCAGTTCTTC.

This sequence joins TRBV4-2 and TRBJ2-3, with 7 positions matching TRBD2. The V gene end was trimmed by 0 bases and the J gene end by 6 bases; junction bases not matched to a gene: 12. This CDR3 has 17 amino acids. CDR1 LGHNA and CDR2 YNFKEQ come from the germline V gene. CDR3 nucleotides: TGTGCCAGCAGCCAAGATCGTCACGCGGGAGCGGAGGATACGCAGTATTTT. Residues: CASSQDRHAGAEDTQYF.

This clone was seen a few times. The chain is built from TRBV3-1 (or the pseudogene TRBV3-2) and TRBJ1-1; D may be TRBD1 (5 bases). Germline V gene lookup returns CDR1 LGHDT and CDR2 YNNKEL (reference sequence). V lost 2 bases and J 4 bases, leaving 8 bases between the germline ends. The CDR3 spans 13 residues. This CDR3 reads CASSQQGGTEAFF. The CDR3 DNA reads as TGTGCCAGCAGCCAACAGGGAGGCACTGAAGCTTTCTTT.

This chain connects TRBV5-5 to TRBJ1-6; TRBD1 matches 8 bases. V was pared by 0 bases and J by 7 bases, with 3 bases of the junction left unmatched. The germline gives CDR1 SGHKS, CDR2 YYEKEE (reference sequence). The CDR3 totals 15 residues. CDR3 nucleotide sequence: TGTGCCAGCAGCTTGGACAGGGGGTGGAATTCACCCCTCCACTTT. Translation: CASSLDRGWNSPLHF.

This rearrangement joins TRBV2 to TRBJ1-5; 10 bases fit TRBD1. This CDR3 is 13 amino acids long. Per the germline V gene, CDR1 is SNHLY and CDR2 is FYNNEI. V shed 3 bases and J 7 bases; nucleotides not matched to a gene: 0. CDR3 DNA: TGTGCCAGCAGTGAGGACAGGGGGCAGCCCCAGCATTTT. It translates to CASSEDRGQPQHF. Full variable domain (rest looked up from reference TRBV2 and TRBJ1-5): EPEVTQTPSHQVTQMGQEVILRCVPISNHLYFYWYRQILGQKVEFLVSFYNNEISEKSEIFDDQFSVERPDGSNFTLKIRSTKLEDSAMYFCASSEDRGQPQHFGDGTRLSIL.

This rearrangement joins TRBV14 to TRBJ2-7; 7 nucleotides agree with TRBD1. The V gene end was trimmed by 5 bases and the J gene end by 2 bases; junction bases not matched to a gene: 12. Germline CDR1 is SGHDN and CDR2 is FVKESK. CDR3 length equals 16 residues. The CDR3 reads CASSYQTGFATYEQYF. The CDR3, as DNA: TGTGCCAGCAGCTACCAGACAGGGTTTGCAACCTACGAGCAGTACTTC.

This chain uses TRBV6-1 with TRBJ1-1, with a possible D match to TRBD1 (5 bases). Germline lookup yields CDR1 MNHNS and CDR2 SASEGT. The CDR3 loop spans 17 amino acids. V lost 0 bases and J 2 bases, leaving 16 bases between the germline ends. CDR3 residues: CASSEALRIRGNTEAFF. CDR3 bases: TGTGCCAGCAGTGAAGCGCTTCGAATAAGGGGAAACACTGAAGCTTTCTTT.

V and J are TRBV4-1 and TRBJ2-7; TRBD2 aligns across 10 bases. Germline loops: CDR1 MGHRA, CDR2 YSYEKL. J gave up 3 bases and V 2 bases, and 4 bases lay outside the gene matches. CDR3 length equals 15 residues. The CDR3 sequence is CASSQSSGSFYEQYF. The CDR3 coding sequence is TGCGCCAGCAGCCAATCTAGCGGGAGCTTCTACGAGCAGTACTTC.

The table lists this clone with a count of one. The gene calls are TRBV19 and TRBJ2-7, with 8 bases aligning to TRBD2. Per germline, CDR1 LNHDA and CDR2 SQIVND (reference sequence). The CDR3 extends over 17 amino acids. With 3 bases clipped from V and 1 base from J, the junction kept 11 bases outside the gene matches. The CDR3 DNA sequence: TGTGCCAGTAGTATCGCGCGATCGGCTAGCGGGTCCTACGAGCAGTACTTC. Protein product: CASSIARSASGSYEQYF.

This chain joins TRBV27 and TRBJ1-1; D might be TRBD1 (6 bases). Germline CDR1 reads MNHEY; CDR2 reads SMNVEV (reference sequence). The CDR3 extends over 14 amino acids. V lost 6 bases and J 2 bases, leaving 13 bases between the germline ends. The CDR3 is CASSKGGANTEAFF. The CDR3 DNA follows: TGTGCCAGCAGCAAAGGGGGGGCAAACACTGAAGCTTTCTTT.

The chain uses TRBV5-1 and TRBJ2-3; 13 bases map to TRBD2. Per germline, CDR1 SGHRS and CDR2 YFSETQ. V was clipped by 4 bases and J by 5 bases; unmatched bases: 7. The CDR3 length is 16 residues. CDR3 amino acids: CASSRGLAGVVDTQYF. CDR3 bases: TGCGCCAGCAGCCGAGGACTAGCGGGAGTGGTAGATACGCAGTATTTT.

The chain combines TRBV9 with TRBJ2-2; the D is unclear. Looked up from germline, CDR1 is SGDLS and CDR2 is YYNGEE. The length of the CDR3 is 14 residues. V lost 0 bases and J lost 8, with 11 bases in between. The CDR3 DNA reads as TGTGCCAGCAGCGTAGTTACGGGTGCAGGGGAGCTGTTTTTT. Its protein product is CASSVVTGAGELFF.

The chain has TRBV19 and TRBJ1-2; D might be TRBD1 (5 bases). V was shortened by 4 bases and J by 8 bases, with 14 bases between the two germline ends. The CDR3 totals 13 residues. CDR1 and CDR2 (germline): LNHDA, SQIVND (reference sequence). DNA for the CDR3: TGTGCCAGTAGTAAAGACCGGGACTCGGGCTACACCTTC. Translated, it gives CASSKDRDSGYTF. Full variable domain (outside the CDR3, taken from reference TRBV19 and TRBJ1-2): DGGITQSPKYLFRKEGQNVTLSCEQNLNHDAMYWYRQDPGQGLRLIYYSQIVNDFQKGDIAEGYSVSREKKESFPLTVTSAQKNPTAFYLCASSKDRDSGYTFGSGTRLTVV.